Listed below are T cell receptor beta chains from one sample, sequenced in a study of CD8+CD57+ T cells in acquired aplastic anemia. TCRdb re-called the reads through MiXCR, storing one row per CDR3 protein. Of fewer than 200,000 distinct CDR3 sequences listed, 55% to 80% are singletons. Sequencing was performed on sorted CD4+, CD8+, or CD8+CD57+ T cells (not recorded which) from PBMCs. The receptor source for this set is a human donor in good health. Both conserved end residues are part of each CDR3. A D gene is named only where the DNA matches it firmly. Some rows mark clone size as missing; the rest say once, few, many or name a class of expanded clone.

size: once; V: TRBV12-3/TRBV12-4; D: .; J: TRBJ1-3; DNA: TGTGCCAGCAGTTTAGCGGCCCGTGGTGGAAACACCATATATTTT; CDR3: CASSLAARGGNTIYF
size: .; V: TRBV29-1; D: .; J: TRBJ2-5; DNA: TGCAGCGCCAAACCGTCCCAAGAGACCCAGTACTTC; CDR3: CSAKPSQETQYF
size: .; V: TRBV6-4; D: TRBD1; J: TRBJ2-2; DNA: TGTGCCAGCAGTGTTGGGACAGGGGAAACCGGGGAGCTGTTTTTT; CDR3: CASSVGTGETGELFF
size: many; V: TRBV5-5; D: .; J: TRBJ1-2; DNA: TGTGCCAGCAGCTTTGACAGGAGTAACTATGGCTACACCTTC; CDR3: CASSFDRSNYGYTF
size: .; V: TRBV19; D: .; J: TRBJ2-3; DNA: TGTGCCAGTAGTGGCCCAGACATAAACACAGATACGCAGTATTTT; CDR3: CASSGPDINTDTQYF
size: many; V: TRBV9; D: .; J: TRBJ1-2; DNA: TGTGCCAGCAGCGTAGGGGGTCATCTAGCTAACTATGGCTACACCTTC; CDR3: CASSVGGHLANYGYTF
size: .; V: TRBV24-1; D: .; J: TRBJ1-5; DNA: TGTGCCACCAGCCTTACTGGGGATCAGCCCCAGCATTTT; CDR3: CATSLTGDQPQHF
size: .; V: TRBV2; D: .; J: TRBJ2-5; DNA: TGTGCCAGCAGTGAACAGGAGTCCCAGTACTTC; CDR3: CASSEQESQYF
size: .; V: TRBV6-6; D: TRBD1; J: TRBJ1-6; DNA: TGTGCCAGCAGTAATGGACAGGCGGTAAATAATTCACCCCTCCACTTT; CDR3: CASSNGQAVNNSPLHF
size: many; V: TRBV4-3; D: TRBD2; J: TRBJ2-5; DNA: TGCGCCAGCAGCCAAGATCCTAGCGGGAGTACCCAAGAGACCCAGTACTTC; CDR3: CASSQDPSGSTQETQYF
size: .; V: TRBV9; D: .; J: TRBJ2-7; DNA: TGTGCCAGCAGCCAACCTACTAGCCGCGAGCAGTACTTC; CDR3: CASSQPTSREQYF
size: .; V: TRBV29-1; D: .; J: TRBJ1-2; DNA: TGCAGCGTCGAAGGAGGGCATGGCTACACCTTC; CDR3: CSVEGGHGYTF